The clone carrying this T cell receptor (beta chain) was picked up a small number of times. TCRdb called the reads again in MiXCR, with one record for every CDR3 protein. The sample has approximately 500,000 distinct CDR3 sequences, roughly 29% seen once. These data belong to a study of T cell repertoires in cytomegalovirus infection. Sequenced: PBMCs. The receptor's source is a human donor in good health (CMV status not recorded). Some clones in this sample may be carry-over from other donors' samples.

CDR3 in amino acids: CASSLEAGRSNEQFF. The CDR3 DNA sequence: TGTGCCAGCAGCTTAGAAGCGGGTCGGAGCAATGAGCAGTTCTTC. This chain connects TRBV7-2 to TRBJ2-1, with D possibly matching TRBD2 (6 bases). The V gene lost 1 base and the J gene lost 6 bases, with 13 bases spanning the gap. The CDR3 runs to 15 residues. Germline CDR1 reads SGHTA; CDR2 reads FQGNSA.